This T cell receptor beta chain was profiled in a study of blood T cell repertoires in COVID-19. Overall study context: COVID-19 samples, acute and convalescent, were from the United States, Italy and Spain.

This CDR3 is 17 amino acids long. The V and J ends lost 4 bases and 2 bases, in that order; junction bases with no gene match: 13. The germline CDR1 and CDR2 sequences are LGHDT and YNNKEL (reference sequence). As handled by the study authors: Using reference gene primer amplification, nucleated cell counts were estimated. Sequencing was performed with immunoSEQ multiplex PCR; in TCRdb, only in-frame clones are kept and a portion is missing. V, J and clone size reflect that table, while D and trimming were determined from the DNA. Of about 16,000 clones in the sample, roughly nine tenths were seen once.

The sequence was collected from a man aged 55 to 70 with acute or convalescent COVID-19. Source material: peripheral blood. V usage is TRBV3-1 (or the pseudogene TRBV3-2) and J usage is TRBJ1-2; 7 bases match TRBD1. This chain's CDR3 is CASSPGVRGRGNYGYTF. The CDR3 coding sequence is TGTGCCAGCAGCCCCGGAGTGAGGGGGCGGGGAAACTATGGCTACACCTTC.